The next 23 T cell receptor beta chains were all read from a single sample in a study of blood T cells in healthy people across ages. It was with a sample-barcoded 5' primer and a J-beta primer mix that a second PCR of roughly 7 to 12 cycles was run. TCRdb reprocessed the 5' RACE reads with MiXCR, giving one entry per CDR3 protein. The sample lists roughly 1,000,000 distinct CDR3 sequences; under 30% were seen once. These data are also associated with another study on T cells of mothers and their children.

Sequencing was performed on blood. These receptors came from a girl under 10 years old in good health.

The chain joins TRBV20-1 to TRBJ2-5; TRBD2 might be the D (5 bases). The CDR3 length is 14 residues. CDR1 is DFQATT, CDR2 SNEGSKA, per germline (reference sequence). The ends were cut back, 4 bases at V and 7 bases at J, with 19 bases in the middle. For the CDR3, the DNA is TGCAGTGCTACCCCTTCCGGGGATGCTGTGACCCAGTACTTC. Amino acid sequence: CSATPSGDAVTQYF.

The V and J genes are TRBV10-3 and TRBJ2-3; D is possibly TRBD2 (5 bases). Germline V CDR1 and CDR2: ENHRY, SYGVKD. With 4 bases removed from V and 6 bases from J, the gap between germline ends came to 8 bases. The CDR3 covers 12 residues. DNA of the CDR3: TGTGCCATCAGTGGGACTCCTGATACGCAGTATTTT. Protein sequence: CAISGTPDTQYF.

This chain uses TRBV28 with TRBJ2-5; no clear D gene. From germline, CDR1 is MDHEN and CDR2 SYDVKM. V shed 2 bases and J shed 4 bases, with 8 bases lying between them. The CDR3 spans 13 residues. The CDR3 nucleotides are TGTGCCAGCAGTTTAGACATGCGAGAGACCCAGTACTTC. It translates to CASSLDMRETQYF.

V gene TRBV27 combines with J gene TRBJ2-5; 9 positions match TRBD2. V was clipped by 2 bases and J by 4 bases; unmatched bases: 8. The CDR3 is made up of 16 amino acids. Germline V gene sequence: CDR1 MNHEY, CDR2 SMNVEV (reference sequence). The CDR3 DNA follows: TGTGCCAGCAGTTTACTAGCTCTAGCGGGAAGAGAGACCCAGTACTTC. This gives the protein CASSLLALAGRETQYF.

This chain uses TRBV15 with TRBJ2-1, with a tentative D call TRBD2 (6 bases). Trimming shortened V by 0 bases and J by 2 bases, and 14 bases separated the two germline ends. The CDR3 is 17 residues long. The germline gives CDR1 LNHNV, CDR2 YYDKDF (reference sequence). Here the CDR3 reads CATSRDSAGFAYNEQFF. The CDR3 nucleotides read TGTGCCACCAGCAGAGACTCGGCGGGGTTCGCCTACAATGAGCAGTTCTTC. Supplemented by reference TRBV15 and TRBJ2-1, the full variable domain reads DAMVIQNPRYQVTQFGKPVTLSCSQTLNHNVMYWYQQKSSQAPKLLFHYYDKDFNNEADTPDNFQSRRPNTSFCFLDIRSPGLGDTAMYLCATSRDSAGFAYNEQFFGPGTRLTVL.

This clonotype came up a few times. The V and J genes are TRBV20-1 and TRBJ2-7; perhaps TRBD2 as D (6 bases). CDR1 is DFQATT, CDR2 SNEGSKA, per germline (reference sequence). CDR3 size: 17 residues. With 0 bases removed from V and 3 bases from J, the gap between germline ends came to 21 bases. This CDR3 is CSARDRAAGAFNYEQYF. The DNA of the CDR3 is TGCAGTGCTAGAGATCGCGCAGCGGGCGCATTCAACTACGAGCAGTACTTC.

In the case of this clonotype: An end of the junction differs from the germline gene, which may be a read error. The chain is built from TRBV7-7 and TRBJ2-2, with D possibly matching TRBD2 (5 bases). Germline CDR1 SSHAT, CDR2 FNYEAQ (reference sequence). The CDR3 extends over 15 amino acids. The CDR3 region is CASTRGTGSTGELFF. The CDR3 DNA follows: TGTGCTAGCACCCGTGGAACGGGGTCCACCGGGGAGCTGTTTTTT.

The V call is TRBV28, the J call TRBJ1-5; possible D gene TRBD1, 5 bases. V lost 5 bases and J lost 5, with 13 bases in between. The CDR3 spans 14 residues. Germline V gene data show CDR1 as MDHEN and CDR2 as SYDVKM. Written as DNA, the CDR3 is TGTGCCAGCAGTCGCAAGGGGAGGGATCAGCCCCAGCATTTT. Its protein product is CASSRKGRDQPQHF.

This clonotype was counted a few times. V and J are TRBV12-5 and TRBJ2-4; unclear D gene. Trimming stripped 6 bases from V and 7 bases from J, with 10 bases between. The CDR3 loop spans 12 amino acids. In germline, CDR1 is LGHNT, CDR2 FRNRAP. The CDR3 coding sequence is TGTGCTAGTGGGGCCGGCAGTAACATTCAGTACTTC. Translation: CASGAGSNIQYF.

V is TRBV24-1 and J is TRBJ2-3; D may be TRBD2 (6 bases). Germline V gene sequence: CDR1 KGHDR, CDR2 SFDVKD. V lost 0 bases, J lost 6 bases, and 9 bases lay in between. There are 14 residues in the CDR3. The chain's CDR3 is CATSDLGGWDTQYF. DNA of the CDR3: TGTGCCACCAGTGATTTGGGGGGGTGGGATACGCAGTATTTT.

There are a few counts of this clonotype. Germline is not matched at one junction end, which may reflect a read error. The genes are TRBV4-2 and TRBJ1-1; D ambiguous. Germline V CDR1 and CDR2: LGHNA, YNFKEQ. CDR3 length: 13 residues. Here the CDR3 DNA reads TGTGCCGGCAGCCAAGGTCCTTGGACTGAAGCTTTCTTT. Protein: CAGSQGPWTEAFF.

This clonotype was counted between two and nine times. The DNA for the CDR3 is TGTGCCAGCAGCTTGGGAAACAGGGCCGGGGAGCTGTTTTTT. Amino acids: CASSLGNRAGELFF. J is TRBJ2-2 and V is TRBV5-6, with a weak D call TRBD1 (6 bases). The V gene's germline CDR1 is SGHDT and CDR2 YYEEEE. The CDR3 contains 14 residues. Trimming removed 0 bases at V and 6 bases at J, with 9 bases between.

This clonotype was seen a few times. V usage is TRBV11-1 and J usage is TRBJ2-5; 9 bases agree with TRBD1. The J call may not be correct, given that the DNA end is closer to TRBJ2-7. CDR3 size: 17 residues. Germline CDR1 reads SGHAT; CDR2 reads FQDESV (reference sequence). The CDR3 nucleotides read TGTGCCAGCAGCTCCGGGTTGGTGACAGGGGGCTCCTACGAGCAGTACTTC. Translating gives CASSSGLVTGGSYEQYF.

This clonotype has just a few counts. The rearrangement joins TRBV20-1 to TRBJ2-1; 8 nucleotides line up with TRBD2. J gave up 7 bases and V 0 bases, and 11 bases lay outside the gene matches. The CDR3 is 16 amino acids. From germline, CDR1 is DFQATT and CDR2 SNEGSKA (reference sequence). CDR3 protein: CSARDPAGVPSNEQFF. In DNA form, the CDR3 reads TGCAGTGCTAGAGATCCAGCGGGAGTTCCAAGTAATGAGCAGTTCTTC.

This clonotype was seen only a few times. Being one base from a much bigger clone, this may be a read error. This chain connects TRBV11-2 to TRBJ2-7, with 7 bases aligning to TRBD1. Trimming removed 8 bases from V and 7 bases from J; junction bases left unmatched: 14. Germline loops: CDR1 SGHAT, CDR2 FQNNGV. The CDR3 is 14 amino acids. The CDR3 loop is CASGPPTGLGEQYF. The CDR3 nucleotides read TGTGCCAGCGGCCCACCGACAGGGTTGGGGGAGCAGTACTTC.

The chain uses TRBV7-2 and TRBJ2-1; D gene uncertain. The CDR3 is 14 residues long. The germline V gene has CDR1 SGHTA and CDR2 FQGNSA. Trimming shortened V by 4 bases and J by 8 bases, and 15 bases separated the two germline ends. CDR3: CASSSSLGNDEQFF. The CDR3 DNA reads as TGTGCCAGCAGCTCCTCTTTAGGGAATGATGAGCAGTTCTTC.

The chain is built from TRBV12-3 or TRBV12-4 and TRBJ2-5; 9 bases map to TRBD1. The end of the DNA is better explained by TRBJ2-1, so the J call may be wrong. The CDR3 sequence is 13 residues long. The CDR3 nucleotides read TGTGCCAGCAGCAGGACAGGGGAAAATGAGCAGTTCTTC. Protein product: CASSRTGENEQFF.

This clonotype was observed a handful of times. V gene TRBV6-6 combines with J gene TRBJ2-1; 7 bases match TRBD2. After removal of 7 bases from V and 7 bases from J, the junction contained 13 bases not matched to a gene. Germline CDR1 is MNHNY and CDR2 is SVGAGI (reference sequence). CDR3 length equals 15 residues. The CDR3 DNA is TGTGCCAGCAACGGGGGGACTTTTGCTATAAATGAGCAGTTCTTC. It is translated as CASNGGTFAINEQFF.

This rearrangement joins TRBV5-1 to TRBJ2-5; no firm D call. TRBJ2-7 matches the DNA end more closely, so the J call is doubtful. The CDR3 sequence is 13 residues long. From germline, CDR1 is SGHRS and CDR2 YFSETQ. The CDR3 spells CASSPNAAYEQYF. The CDR3 DNA reads TGCGCCAGCAGTCCGAACGCAGCCTACGAGCAGTACTTC.

This clonotype was seen only a few times. The gene calls are TRBV5-1 and TRBJ2-1, with 8 bases that match TRBD2. The CDR3 runs to 15 residues. CDR1 and CDR2 (germline): SGHRS, YFSETQ. Unmatched junction bases numbered 11, after V lost 4 bases and J lost 8 bases. The DNA for the CDR3 is TGCGCCAGCAGCAGGCGGACTAGCAGAGAGCATGAGCAGTTCTTC. Its protein is CASSRRTSREHEQFF.

The chain employs TRBV28 and TRBJ2-1; 7 positions match TRBD2. Germline V lookup: CDR1 MDHEN, CDR2 SYDVKM. The CDR3 has 15 amino acids. V was pared by 2 bases and J by 2 bases, with 3 bases of the junction left unmatched. The CDR3 DNA reads as TGTGCCAGCAGTTTAAATCTAGCGGCCTACAATGAGCAGTTCTTC. Its protein product is CASSLNLAAYNEQFF.

This chain joins TRBV6-2 or TRBV6-3 and TRBJ2-7, with D possibly TRBD2 on 5 matching bases. The J call may be mistaken, given a closer DNA end match to TRBJ2-1. This CDR3 comprises 14 residues. Germline V lookup: CDR1 MNHEY, CDR2 SVGEGT. The CDR3 protein is CASSDKRIQDEQFF. In nucleotides, the CDR3 is TGTGCCAGCAGCGACAAGCGGATACAAGATGAGCAGTTCTTC.

The table lists this clonotype with a few counts. The gene calls are TRBV3-1 and TRBJ2-7; the D gene could be TRBD1 or TRBD2 (6 bases each). Per germline, CDR1 LGHDT and CDR2 YNNKEL (reference sequence). The CDR3 covers 15 residues. Trimming left V 6 bases short and J 3 bases short, with 18 bases between. The DNA for the CDR3 is TGTGCCAGCAGTCCCCCTAGGGGGGTCGGCTACGAGCAGTACTTC. Translation gives CASSPPRGVGYEQYF.